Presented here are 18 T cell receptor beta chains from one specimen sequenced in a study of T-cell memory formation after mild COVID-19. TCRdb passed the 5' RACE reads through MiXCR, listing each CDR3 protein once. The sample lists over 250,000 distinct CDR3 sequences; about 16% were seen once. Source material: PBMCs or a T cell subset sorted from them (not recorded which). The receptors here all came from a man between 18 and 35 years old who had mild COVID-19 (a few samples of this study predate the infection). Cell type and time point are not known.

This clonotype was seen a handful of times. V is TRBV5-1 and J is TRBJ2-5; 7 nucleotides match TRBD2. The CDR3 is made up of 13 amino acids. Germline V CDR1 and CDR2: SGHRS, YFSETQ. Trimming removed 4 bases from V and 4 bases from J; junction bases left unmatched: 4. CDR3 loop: CASSRSGAETQYF. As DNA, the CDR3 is TGCGCCAGCAGCCGGAGCGGGGCAGAGACCCAGTACTTC.

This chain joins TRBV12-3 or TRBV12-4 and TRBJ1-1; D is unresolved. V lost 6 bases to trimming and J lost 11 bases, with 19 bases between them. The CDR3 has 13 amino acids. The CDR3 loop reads CASSLFLAPRAFF. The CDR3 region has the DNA TGTGCCAGCAGCCTATTCCTCGCACCGAGGGCTTTCTTT.

CDR3 loop: CASSPQTDLGTEAFF. CDR3 coding DNA: TGTGCCAGCAGTCCGCAGACAGACTTAGGCACTGAAGCTTTCTTT. The rearrangement links TRBV12-3 or TRBV12-4 to TRBJ1-1; tentatively, D is TRBD1 (5 bases). This CDR3 contains 15 residues. The V end was cut by 5 bases, the J end by 4 bases, with 17 bases between.

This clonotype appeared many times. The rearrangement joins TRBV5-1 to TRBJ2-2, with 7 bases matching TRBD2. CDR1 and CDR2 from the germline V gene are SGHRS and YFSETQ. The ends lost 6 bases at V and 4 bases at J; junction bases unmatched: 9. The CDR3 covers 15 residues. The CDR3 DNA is TGCGCCAGCAACGTCGGGGGGACTGGCACCGGGGAGCTGTTTTTT. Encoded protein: CASNVGGTGTGELFF. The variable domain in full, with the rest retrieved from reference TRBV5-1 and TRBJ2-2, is KAGVTQTPRYLIKTRGQQVTLSCSPISGHRSVSWYQQTPGQGLQFLFEYFSETQRNKGNFPGRFSGRQFSNSRSEMNVSTLELGDSALYLCASNVGGTGTGELFFGEGSRLTVL.

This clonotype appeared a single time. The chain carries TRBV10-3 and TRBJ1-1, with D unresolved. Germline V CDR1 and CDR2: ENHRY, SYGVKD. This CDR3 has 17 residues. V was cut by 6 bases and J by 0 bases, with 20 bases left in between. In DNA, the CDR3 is TGTGCCATCAGCCCTTTTCCGGATGAGGCCATGAACACTGAAGCTTTCTTT. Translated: CAISPFPDEAMNTEAFF.

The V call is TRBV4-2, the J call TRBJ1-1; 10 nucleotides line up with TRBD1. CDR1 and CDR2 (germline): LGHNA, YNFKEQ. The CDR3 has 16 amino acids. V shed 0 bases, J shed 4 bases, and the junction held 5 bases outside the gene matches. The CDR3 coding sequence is TGTGCCAGCAGCCAAGATCAGAGACAGGGGGCCACTGAAGCTTTCTTT. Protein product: CASSQDQRQGATEAFF.

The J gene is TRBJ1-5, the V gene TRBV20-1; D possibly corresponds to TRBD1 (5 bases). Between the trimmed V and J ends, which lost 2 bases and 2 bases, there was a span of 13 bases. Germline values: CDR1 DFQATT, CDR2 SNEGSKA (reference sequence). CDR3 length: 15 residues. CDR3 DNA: TGCAGTGCTAGACGGCAGGGTCGCGGCAATCAGCCCCAGCATTTT. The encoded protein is CSARRQGRGNQPQHF.

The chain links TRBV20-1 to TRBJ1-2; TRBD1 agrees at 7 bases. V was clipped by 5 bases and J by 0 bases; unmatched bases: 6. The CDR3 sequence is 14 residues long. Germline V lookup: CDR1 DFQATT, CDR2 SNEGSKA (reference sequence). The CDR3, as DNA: TGCAGTGCTCAGGGGGGGGGGACTAACTATGGCTACACCTTC. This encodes CSAQGGGTNYGYTF.

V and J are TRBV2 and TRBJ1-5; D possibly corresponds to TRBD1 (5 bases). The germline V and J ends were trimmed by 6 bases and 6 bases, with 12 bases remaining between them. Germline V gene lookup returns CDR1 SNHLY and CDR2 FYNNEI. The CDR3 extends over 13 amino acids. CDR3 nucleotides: TGTGCCAGCAGGGAATGGGGGGGTCAGCCCCAGCATTTT. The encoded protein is CASREWGGQPQHF.

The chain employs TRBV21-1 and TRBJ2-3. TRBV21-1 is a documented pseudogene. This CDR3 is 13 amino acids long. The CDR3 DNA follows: TGTGCCACCCACGGGGACTACACAGATACGCAGTATTTT. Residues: CATHGDYTDTQYF.

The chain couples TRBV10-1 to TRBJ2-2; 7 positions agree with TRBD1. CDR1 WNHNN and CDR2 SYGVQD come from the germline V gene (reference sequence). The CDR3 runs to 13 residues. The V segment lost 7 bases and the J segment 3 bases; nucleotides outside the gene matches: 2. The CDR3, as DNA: TGCGCCAGCACCCAGGGGGACACCGGGGAGCTGTTTTTT. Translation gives CASTQGDTGELFF.

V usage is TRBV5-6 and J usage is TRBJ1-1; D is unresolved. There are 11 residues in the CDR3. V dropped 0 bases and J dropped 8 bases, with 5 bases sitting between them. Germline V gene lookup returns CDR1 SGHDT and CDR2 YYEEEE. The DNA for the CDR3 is TGTGCCAGCAGCTTGGGACAAGAAGCTTTCTTT. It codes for CASSLGQEAFF. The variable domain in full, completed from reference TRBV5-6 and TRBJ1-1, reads DAGVTQSPTHLIKTRGQQVTLRCSPKSGHDTVSWYQQALGQGPQFIFQYYEEEERQRGNFPDRFSGHQFPNYSSELNVNALLLGDSALYLCASSLGQEAFFGQGTRLTVV.

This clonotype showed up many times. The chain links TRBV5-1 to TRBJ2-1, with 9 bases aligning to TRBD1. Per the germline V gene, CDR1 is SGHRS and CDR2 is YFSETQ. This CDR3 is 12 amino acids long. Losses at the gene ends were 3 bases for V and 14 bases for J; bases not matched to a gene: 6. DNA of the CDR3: TGCGCCAGCAGCTCTCAGACAGGGGGAAAGTTCTTC. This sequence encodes CASSSQTGGKFF. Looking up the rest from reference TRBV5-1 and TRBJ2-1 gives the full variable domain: KAGVTQTPRYLIKTRGQQVTLSCSPISGHRSVSWYQQTPGQGLQFLFEYFSETQRNKGNFPGRFSGRQFSNSRSEMNVSTLELGDSALYLCASSSQTGGKFFGPGTRLTVL.

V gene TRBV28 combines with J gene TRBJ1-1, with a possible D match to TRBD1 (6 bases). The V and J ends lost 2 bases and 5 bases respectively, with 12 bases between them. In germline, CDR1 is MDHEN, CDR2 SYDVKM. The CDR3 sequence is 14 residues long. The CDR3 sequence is CASSLVRGRTEAFF. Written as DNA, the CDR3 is TGTGCCAGCAGTTTAGTCAGGGGTAGGACTGAAGCTTTCTTT.

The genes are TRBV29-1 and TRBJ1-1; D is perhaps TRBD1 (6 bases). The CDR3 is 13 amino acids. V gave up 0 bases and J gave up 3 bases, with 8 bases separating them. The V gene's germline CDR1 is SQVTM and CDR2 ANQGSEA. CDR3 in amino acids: CSVEDRQDTEAFF. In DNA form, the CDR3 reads TGCAGCGTTGAAGACAGACAGGACACTGAAGCTTTCTTT.

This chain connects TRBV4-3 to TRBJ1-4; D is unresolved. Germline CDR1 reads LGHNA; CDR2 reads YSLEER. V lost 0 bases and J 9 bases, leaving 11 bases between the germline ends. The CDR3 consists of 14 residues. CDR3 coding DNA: TGCGCCAGCAGCCAAGATTATGGCAGGAAAAAACTGTTTTTT. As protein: CASSQDYGRKKLFF.

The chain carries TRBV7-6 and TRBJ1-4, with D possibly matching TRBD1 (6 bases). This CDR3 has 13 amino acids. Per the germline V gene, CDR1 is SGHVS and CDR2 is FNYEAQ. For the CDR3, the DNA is TGTGCGGCCCGTGGGGGGGCAAGTGAAAAACTGTTTTTT. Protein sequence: CAARGGASEKLFF.

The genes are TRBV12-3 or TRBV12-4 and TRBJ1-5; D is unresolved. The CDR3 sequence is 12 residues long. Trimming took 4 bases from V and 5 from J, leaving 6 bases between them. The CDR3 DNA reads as TGTGCCAGCAGTTCCCTCGATCAGCCCCAGCATTTT. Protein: CASSSLDQPQHF.